This T cell receptor beta chain was captured by sequencing in a study of Graves' ophthalmopathy and Graves' hyperthyroidism. TCR beta CDR3 amplification used RNA transcripts. Second-round multiplex PCR came after first-round RT-PCR with HTBI primers. TCRdb reanalysed the multiplex PCR reads using MiXCR and keeps one entry per CDR3 protein. Among over 650,000 distinct CDR3 sequences listed, just over 40% were seen once. This clonotype was counted at least ten times. Germline V gives CDR1 LNHNV, CDR2 YYDKDF (reference sequence). The CDR3 has 14 amino acids. V dropped 0 bases and J dropped 4 bases, with 9 bases sitting between them.

The TCR originated in an adult man with Graves' ophthalmopathy. This chain connects TRBV15 to TRBJ1-2; D is possibly TRBD1 (6 bases). The sample taken for sequencing was peripheral blood. The chain's CDR3 is CATSRDGTSYGYTF. The CDR3, as DNA: TGTGCCACCAGCAGAGATGGGACATCCTATGGCTACACCTTC.